This paragraph covers one T cell receptor beta chain sequence. These data are taken from a study of blood T cell repertoires in COVID-19. Study summary: Sources were T cells, B-cell-depleted T cells, or PBMCs; the material itself was cDNA or gDNA.

TCRdb keeps only in-frame clones here, not all; method: immunoSEQ multiplex PCR. In the table there are some 270,000 clones, around nine tenths of which are singletons. The CDR3 consists of 16 residues. The germline V gene has CDR1 SGHRS and CDR2 YFSETQ. V gave up 4 bases and J gave up 8 bases; unmatched junction bases: 14. The chain recombines TRBV5-1 with TRBJ1-2, with 10 bases lining up with TRBD1. The specimen was peripheral blood. The source of this sequence is a woman in her sixties or seventies who had recovered from COVID-19. In DNA form, the CDR3 reads TGCGCCAGCAGCACAGCCTCCGGGACAGGGGACGGGGGCTACACCTTC. Translating it yields CASSTASGTGDGGYTF.